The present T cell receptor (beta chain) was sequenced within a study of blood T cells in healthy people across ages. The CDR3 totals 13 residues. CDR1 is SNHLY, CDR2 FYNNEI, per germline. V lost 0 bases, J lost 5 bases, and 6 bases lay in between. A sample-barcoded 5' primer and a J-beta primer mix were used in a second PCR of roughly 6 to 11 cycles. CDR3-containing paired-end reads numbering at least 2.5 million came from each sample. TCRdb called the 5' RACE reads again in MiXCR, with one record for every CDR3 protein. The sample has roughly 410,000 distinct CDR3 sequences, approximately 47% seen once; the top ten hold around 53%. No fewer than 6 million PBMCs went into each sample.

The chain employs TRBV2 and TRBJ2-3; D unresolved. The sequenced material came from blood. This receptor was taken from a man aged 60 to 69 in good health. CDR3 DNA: TGTGCCAGCAGTGAAGCTTCGGGAGATACGCAGTATTTT. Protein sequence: CASSEASGDTQYF.